This T cell receptor beta chain was obtained from a study of blood T cell repertoires in COVID-19 (TCRdb year 2020). Regarding the complete study: Collaborator samples came from the United States, Italy and Spain and covered acute and convalescent phases of COVID-19. The samples were drawn from the first 160 participants of the ongoing ImmuneRACE study and from 1,254 subjects provided by 6 global collaborators. The repertoires were released in a freely available public database meant as a resource for research on the immune response to SARS-CoV-2. HLA class I and class II types, where available, came from metadata supplied by the sample provider rather than from assay-based typing. The material from the prospective study consisted of cDNA or gDNA derived from T cells, B-cell-depleted T cells, or PBMCs. Sample metadata almost always included a de-identified subject ID, COVID-19 status, age in years and sex. Subjects who had been exposed to COVID-19, were actively infected with it, or had recovered from it provided the deeply sampled blood TCRbeta repertoires that made up the dataset. Study-wide findings and limitations: How much clinical and demographic metadata was included differed by source and by participant, and the metadata was provided uncurated.

The germline V gene sets CDR1 to SGHRS and CDR2 to YFSETQ. V and J are truncated by 2 bases and 5 bases respectively, leaving an intervening sequence of 10 bases. The CDR3 sequence holds 13 residues, the cysteine and phenylalanine included. Left in the record is the CDR3 DNA by itself, 39 bases read in frame from the first base. As concerns this clone: Its antigen remains undetermined. The input lacks base qualities; no much larger clone sits a single base away.

In the prospective study, participants were roughly 18 to 100 years old, resided in under 30 geographic areas of the United States, and were enrolled through a virtual design. Cohort assignment in the prospective study relied on participant-reported clinical history from a screening survey and a study questionnaire. ImmuneRACE Cohort 3 recovered participants were defined by two consecutive negative NP/OP PCR tests, healthcare professional clearance, or symptom resolution. Each participant in the prospective study had whole blood, serum and a nasopharyngeal or oropharyngeal swab collected by mobile phlebotomists. Over a roughly two-month period, participants in the prospective study had the option of providing additional blood draws and questionnaires. Blood samples from the prospective study were shipped frozen or at room temperature prior to DNA extraction. TCRbeta CDR3 regions were amplified from genomic DNA using the immunoSEQ Assay, a bias-controlled multiplex PCR. In the original analysis: The number of nucleated cells in each sample was estimated from the amplification of reference gene primers within the assay. Sequence reads were collapsed and filtered to measure the absolute abundance of every unique TCRbeta CDR3 rearrangement. For each sample, productive Simpson clonality was calculated as the square root of Simpson's diversity index across productive rearrangements. Entries here come from immuneACCESS through TCRdb and include only in-frame sequences with V and J called. Some clones fail to appear in such tables; in the studies checked, an unresolved V gene covers under half of the shortfall, and the cause of the remainder is unknown. V and J calls and clone size come straight from that table; D and trimming were deduced from the DNA. This sample holds 250,000 to 300,000 clones; nearly 90% were observed only once. Just under 1% of the sample belongs to the ten largest clones.

This receptor chain uses TRBV5-1 and TRBJ1-1, with the D gene not clear enough to name. Sequencing was performed on PBMCs or T cells enriched from blood (not recorded which). The sequence was obtained from a woman in her twenties or thirties who had recovered from COVID-19. The sequenced DNA: TGCGCCAGCAGCTTTCAGGCAGTAACTGAAGCTTTCTTT. It codes for CASSFQAVTEAFF.